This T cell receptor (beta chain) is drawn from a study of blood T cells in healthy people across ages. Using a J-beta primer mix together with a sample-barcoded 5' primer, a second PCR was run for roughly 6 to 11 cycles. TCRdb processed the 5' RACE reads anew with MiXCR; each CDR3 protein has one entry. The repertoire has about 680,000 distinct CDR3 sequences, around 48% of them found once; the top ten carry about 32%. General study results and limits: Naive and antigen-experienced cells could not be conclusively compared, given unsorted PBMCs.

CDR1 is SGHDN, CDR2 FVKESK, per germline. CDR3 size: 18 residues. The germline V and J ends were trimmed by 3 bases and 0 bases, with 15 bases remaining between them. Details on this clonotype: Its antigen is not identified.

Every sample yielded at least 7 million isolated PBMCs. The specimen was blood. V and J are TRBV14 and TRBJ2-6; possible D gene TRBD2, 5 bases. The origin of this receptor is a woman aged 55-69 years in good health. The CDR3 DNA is TGTGCCAGCAGCCATCAGACTACCGGTATCTCTGGGGCCAACGTCCTGACTTTC. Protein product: CASSHQTTGISGANVLTF.